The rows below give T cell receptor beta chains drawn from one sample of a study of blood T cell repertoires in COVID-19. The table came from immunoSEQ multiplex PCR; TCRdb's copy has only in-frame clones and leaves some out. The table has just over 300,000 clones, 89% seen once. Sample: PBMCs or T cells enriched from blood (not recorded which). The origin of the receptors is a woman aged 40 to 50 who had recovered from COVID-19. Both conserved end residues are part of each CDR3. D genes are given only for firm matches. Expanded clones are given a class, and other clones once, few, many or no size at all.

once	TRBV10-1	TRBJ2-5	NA	CASSERTGGKTQYF	TGCGCCAGCAGTGAGAGGACCGGGGGAAAGACCCAGTACTTC
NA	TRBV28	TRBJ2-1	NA	CASSPPAGHTEQFF	TGTGCCAGCAGTCCCCCAGCGGGACATACTGAGCAGTTCTTC
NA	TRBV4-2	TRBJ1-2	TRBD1	CASSQEGDRANYGYTF	TGTGCCAGCAGCCAAGAGGGGGACAGGGCTAACTATGGCTACACCTTC
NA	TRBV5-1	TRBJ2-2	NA	CASSFSTGELFF	TGCGCCAGCAGCTTCAGTACCGGGGAGCTGTTTTTT
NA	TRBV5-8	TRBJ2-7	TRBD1	CASSWDRDLEQYF	TGTGCCAGCAGCTGGGACAGGGACCTAGAGCAGTACTTC
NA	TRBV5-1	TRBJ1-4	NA	CASSLAGGDGEKLFF	TGCGCCAGCAGCTTGGCGGGCGGGGACGGTGAAAAACTGTTTTTT
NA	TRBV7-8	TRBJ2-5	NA	CASSSYEVGETQYF	TGTGCCAGCAGCTCCTACGAGGTTGGGGAGACCCAGTACTTC
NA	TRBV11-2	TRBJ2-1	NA	CASFAGEARSYNEQFF	TGTGCCAGCTTCGCCGGAGAGGCTCGGTCCTACAATGAGCAGTTCTTC
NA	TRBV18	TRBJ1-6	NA	CASSLPRDTLHF	TGTGCCAGCTCACTACCTCGGGATACCCTCCACTTT
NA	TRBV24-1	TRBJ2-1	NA	CATTSDKADSYNEQFF	TGTGCCACCACTTCGGATAAAGCGGACTCCTACAATGAGCAGTTCTTC
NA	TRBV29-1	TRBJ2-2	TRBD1	CSVEKMGTGAGELFF	TGCAGCGTTGAAAAGATGGGGACAGGGGCCGGGGAGCTGTTTTTT
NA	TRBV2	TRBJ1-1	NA	CASSEERENTEAFF	TGTGCCAGCAGTGAAGAAAGAGAGAACACTGAAGCTTTCTTT
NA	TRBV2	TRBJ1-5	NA	CAIRRAESQPQHF	TGTGCCATTAGGCGGGCCGAGAGTCAGCCCCAGCATTTT
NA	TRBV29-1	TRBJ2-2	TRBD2	CSATTSGGAGELFF	TGCAGCGCTACGACTAGCGGGGGGGCAGGGGAGCTGTTTTTT
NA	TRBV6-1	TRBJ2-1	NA	CASSEGLAAYNEQFF	TGTGCCAGCAGTGAAGGATTAGCGGCCTACAATGAGCAGTTCTTC
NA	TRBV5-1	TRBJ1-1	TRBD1	CASSVSGTGNTEAFF	TGCGCCAGCAGCGTATCCGGGACAGGGAACACTGAAGCTTTCTTT
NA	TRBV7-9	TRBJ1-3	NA	CASSFPGATGNTIYF	TGTGCCAGCAGCTTCCCAGGGGCGACTGGAAACACCATATATTTT
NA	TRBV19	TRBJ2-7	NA	CASRDYNYEQYF	TGTGCCAGTAGGGACTATAACTACGAGCAGTACTTC